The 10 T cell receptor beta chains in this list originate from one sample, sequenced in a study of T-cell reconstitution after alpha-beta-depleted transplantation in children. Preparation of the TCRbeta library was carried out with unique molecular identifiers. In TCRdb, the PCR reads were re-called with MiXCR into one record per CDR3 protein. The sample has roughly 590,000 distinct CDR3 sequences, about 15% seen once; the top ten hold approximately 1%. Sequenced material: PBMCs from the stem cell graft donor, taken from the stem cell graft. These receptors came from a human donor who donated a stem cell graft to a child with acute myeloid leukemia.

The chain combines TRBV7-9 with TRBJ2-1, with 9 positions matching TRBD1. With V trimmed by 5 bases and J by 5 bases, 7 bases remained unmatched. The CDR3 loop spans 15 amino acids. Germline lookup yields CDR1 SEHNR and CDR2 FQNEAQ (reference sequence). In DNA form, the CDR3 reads TGTGCCAGCAGCATCTTGACAGGGGGAAACAATGAGCAGTTCTTC. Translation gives CASSILTGGNNEQFF.

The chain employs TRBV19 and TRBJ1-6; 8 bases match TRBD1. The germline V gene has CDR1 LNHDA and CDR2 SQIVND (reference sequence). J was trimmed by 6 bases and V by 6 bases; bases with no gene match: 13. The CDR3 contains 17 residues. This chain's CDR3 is CASRAVVNGQGNSPLHF. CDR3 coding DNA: TGTGCCAGTAGAGCGGTTGTGAATGGACAGGGTAATTCACCCCTCCACTTT.

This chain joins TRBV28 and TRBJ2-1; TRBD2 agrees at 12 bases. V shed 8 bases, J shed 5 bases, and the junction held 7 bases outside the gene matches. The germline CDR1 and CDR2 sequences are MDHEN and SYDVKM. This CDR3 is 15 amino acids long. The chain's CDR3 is CASRYASGGDNEQFF. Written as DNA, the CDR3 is TGTGCCAGCCGTTATGCTAGCGGGGGGGACAATGAGCAGTTCTTC. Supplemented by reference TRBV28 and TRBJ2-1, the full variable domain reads DVKVTQSSRYLVKRTGEKVFLECVQDMDHENMFWYRQDPGLGLRLIYFSYDVKMKEKGDIPEGYSVSREKKERFSLILESASTNQTSMYLCASRYASGGDNEQFFGPGTRLTVL.

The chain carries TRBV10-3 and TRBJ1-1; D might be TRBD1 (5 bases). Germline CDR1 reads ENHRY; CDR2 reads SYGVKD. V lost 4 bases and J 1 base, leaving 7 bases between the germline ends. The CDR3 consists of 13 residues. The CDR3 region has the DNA TGTGCCATCAGTGGGGGGGGGAACACTGAAGCTTTCTTT. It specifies CAISGGGNTEAFF.

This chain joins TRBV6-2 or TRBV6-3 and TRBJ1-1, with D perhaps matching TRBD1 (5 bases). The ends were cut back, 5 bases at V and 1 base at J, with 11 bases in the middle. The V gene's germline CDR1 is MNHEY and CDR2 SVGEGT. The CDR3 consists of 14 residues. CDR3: CASSVPTANTEAFF. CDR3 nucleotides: TGTGCCAGCAGTGTTCCGACAGCGAACACTGAAGCTTTCTTT.

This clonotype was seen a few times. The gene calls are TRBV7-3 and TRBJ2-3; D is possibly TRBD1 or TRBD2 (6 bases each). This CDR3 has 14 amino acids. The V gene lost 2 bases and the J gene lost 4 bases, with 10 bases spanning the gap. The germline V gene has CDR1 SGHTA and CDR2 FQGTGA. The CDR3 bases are TGTGCCAGCAGCTTATCGGGGGCCCCAGATACGCAGTATTTT. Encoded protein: CASSLSGAPDTQYF.

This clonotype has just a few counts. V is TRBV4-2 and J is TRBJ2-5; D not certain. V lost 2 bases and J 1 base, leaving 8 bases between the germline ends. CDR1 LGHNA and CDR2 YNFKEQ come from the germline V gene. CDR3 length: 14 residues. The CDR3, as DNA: TGTGCCAGCAGCCAATTCGCCAGCCAAGAGACCCAGTACTTC. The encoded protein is CASSQFASQETQYF.

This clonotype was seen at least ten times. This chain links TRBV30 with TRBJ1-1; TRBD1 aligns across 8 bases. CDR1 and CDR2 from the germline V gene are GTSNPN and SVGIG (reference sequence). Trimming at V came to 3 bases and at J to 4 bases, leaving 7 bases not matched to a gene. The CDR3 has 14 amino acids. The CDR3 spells CAWRRQGRVTEAFF. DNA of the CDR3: TGTGCCTGGAGGCGACAGGGGCGGGTCACTGAAGCTTTCTTT.

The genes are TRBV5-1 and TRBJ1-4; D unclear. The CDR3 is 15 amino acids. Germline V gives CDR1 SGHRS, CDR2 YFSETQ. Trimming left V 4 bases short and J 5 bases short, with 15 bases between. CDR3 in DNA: TGCGCCAGCAGCCCGGACGTGTCCATGAATGAAAAACTGTTTTTT. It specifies CASSPDVSMNEKLFF.

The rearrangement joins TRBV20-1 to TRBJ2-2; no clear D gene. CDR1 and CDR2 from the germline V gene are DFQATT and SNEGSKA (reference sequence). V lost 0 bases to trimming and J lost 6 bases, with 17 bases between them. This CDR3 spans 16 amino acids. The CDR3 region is CSARDVRVPVPGELFF. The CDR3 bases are TGCAGTGCTAGAGATGTCCGGGTGCCAGTCCCCGGGGAGCTGTTTTTT.